This note documents a single T cell receptor beta chain sequence. Its antigen specificity is not known. Per-base qualities were not stored, and no clone one base away is much larger. All of the isolated RNA was reverse transcribed with the High Capacity cDNA Reverse Transcription Kit, so expressed TCRB transcripts were sequenced. Deep immunoSEQ sequencing was performed on naive, central memory and regulatory T cell samples, with an average of about 4 million total reads per sample. Sorted cells were lysed in RLT buffer and RNA was extracted with DNase-treated RNeasy Micro or Mini kits, depending on cell number. To prevent cross-contamination, each cell subset was processed individually, whereas patient and healthy donor samples were processed jointly. The immunoSEQ multiplex PCR was used to amplify TCRB sequences from cDNA, yielding 87-bp fragments that span the CDR3 region. Amplicons were sequenced on the Illumina HiSeq platform. On the study's bioinformatics: Synthetic template baselines were used to correct PCR bias computationally, reads within Hamming distance 2 were collapsed, and singletons that could not be merged were discarded. Reads were aligned against IMGT to assign V, D and J genes, CDR3 length and insertions or deletions at six rearrangement sites. Within each subset, clonotype counts were normalized to the number of sorted cells before true diversity and Gini coefficients were calculated with the tcR R package. The overlap coefficient, calculated on TCRB nucleotide sequences, was used to quantify repertoire sharing. Out-of-frame TCRB sequences from naive cells were analyzed to stand in for the pre-selection repertoire. As stored in TCRdb, this immuneACCESS dataset retains in-frame rearrangements with V and J assigned. A fraction of the clones does not appear; measured against another copy, unresolved V genes explain less than half of the discrepancy, and the remainder lacks a known reason. V and J calls and clone size follow that table, whereas D and trimming were derived from the DNA. The sample table shows about 620,000 clones, and around 15% are seen once. The ten top clones hold 0.09% to 0.095% of the sample.

V is cut by 0 bases and J by 0 bases, and the space between the germline ends is 7 bases. The CDR3 has 16 amino acids, counting the end cysteine and phenylalanine. Only CDR3 DNA remains: 48 bases, in frame from the first base. The germline V gene (reference sequence) gives CDR1 as SGHNT and CDR2 as YYREEE. The data belong to a study of beta chain features in type 1 diabetes (dated 2018 in TCRdb). As for the study more broadly: Mean age, gender distribution, total cell number and subset yield did not differ between patients and healthy donors. A total of some 100,000,000 sorted cells were examined across all samples, and the number of cells per subset was strongly correlated with RNA yield. In the study, recently diagnosed type 1 diabetes patients and matched healthy donors were compared on the TCRB repertoires of their sorted circulating CD4+ T cell subsets. Regulatory and stem cell-like memory subsets were obtained from only 8 patients and roughly eight healthy donors, while naive and central memory subsets were obtained from all 28 donors.

From each donor, a single peripheral blood sample of around 120 mL on average was drawn into heparinised tubes. A BD FACSAria II and a panel including CD45RO, CCR7, CD25, CD127, CD95 and CD27 were used to sort naive, central memory, regulatory and stem cell-like memory CD4+ T cells. Purity was above 98% for every sorted population. Right away, PBMCs were isolated by Lymphoprep density gradient centrifugation and were stained directly, with no culture step. Samples were stained and sorted in pairs, with one healthy donor and one patient per experiment, so that batch effects were minimized. The investigation overall reported the following: Because cDNA was sequenced instead of genomic DNA, activated cells with high expression could be over-represented, although the groups did not differ in activation or CD3 levels. Type 1 diabetes patients showed a moderate but significant shortening of TCRB CDR3 length in all four CD4+ subsets. Patients with type 1 diabetes made fewer insertions and deleted more nucleotides at VDJ recombination sites, implying thymic rearrangement abnormalities. Only small numbers of individuals were included in the HLA sub-analyses, which left unresolved whether HLA type had any influence on TCRB rearrangement. Shorter templates might be favored by PCR, yet because patient and control samples were amplified and corrected together, any such skew would affect both groups equally. Naive, central memory and regulatory TCRB repertoires appeared more similar among patients than among healthy donors.

The sample comprised naive CD4+ T cells from blood. The label giving this sample's cell subset or site can be read as: true naive CD4+ T cells. The chain links TRBV5-4 with TRBJ2-6, with the D gene not clear enough to name. The TCR originated in a man between 18 and 35 years old in good health. The base sequence is TGTGCCAGCAGCTTGGTGGCTGACTCTGGGGCCAACGTCCTGACTTTC. It codes for CASSLVADSGANVLTF.